This T cell receptor (beta chain) was profiled in a study of OX40 agonist ivuxolimab in advanced cancers. Data came from immunoSEQ multiplex PCR; TCRdb stores just in-frame clones and leaves some out. The data show about 52,000 clones, about 85% seen once. The sampling schedule covered blood at baseline, cycle 4 day 1, and cycle 7 day 1. Sequencing was performed on CD4+ or CD8+ T cells sorted from blood, taken in a trial of the OX40 agonist ivuxolimab. This TCR derives from an adult with an advanced solid tumor such as melanoma, head and neck, liver or kidney cancer.

Here the CDR3 reads CASSQVWEVEAFF. As DNA, the CDR3 is TGCGCCAGCAGCCAAGTGTGGGAGGTTGAAGCTTTCTTT. The rearrangement links TRBV4-1 to TRBJ1-1; D uncertain. CDR1 is MGHRA and CDR2 is YSYEKL in the germline V gene. This CDR3 contains 13 residues. V lost 1 base and J lost 7, with 10 bases in between.